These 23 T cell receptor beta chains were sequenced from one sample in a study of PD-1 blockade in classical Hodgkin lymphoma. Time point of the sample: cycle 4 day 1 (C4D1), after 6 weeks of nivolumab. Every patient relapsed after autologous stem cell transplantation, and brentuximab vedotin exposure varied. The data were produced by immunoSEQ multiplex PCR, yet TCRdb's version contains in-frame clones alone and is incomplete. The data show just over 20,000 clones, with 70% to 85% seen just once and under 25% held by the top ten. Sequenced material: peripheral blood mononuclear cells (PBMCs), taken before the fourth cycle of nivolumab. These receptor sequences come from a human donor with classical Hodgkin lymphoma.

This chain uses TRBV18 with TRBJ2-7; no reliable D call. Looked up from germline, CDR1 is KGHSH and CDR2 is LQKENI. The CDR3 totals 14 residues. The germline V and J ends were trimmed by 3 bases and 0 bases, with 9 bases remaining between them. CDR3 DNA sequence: TGTGCCAGCTCACCTAAATCCAGCTCCTACGAGCAGTACTTC. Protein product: CASSPKSSSYEQYF.

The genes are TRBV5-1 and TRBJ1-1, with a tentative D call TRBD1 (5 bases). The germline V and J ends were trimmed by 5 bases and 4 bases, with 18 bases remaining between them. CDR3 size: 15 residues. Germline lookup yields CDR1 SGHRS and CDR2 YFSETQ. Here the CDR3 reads CASRVYEGPATEAFF. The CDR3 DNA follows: TGCGCCAGCAGAGTATATGAGGGGCCGGCCACTGAAGCTTTCTTT.

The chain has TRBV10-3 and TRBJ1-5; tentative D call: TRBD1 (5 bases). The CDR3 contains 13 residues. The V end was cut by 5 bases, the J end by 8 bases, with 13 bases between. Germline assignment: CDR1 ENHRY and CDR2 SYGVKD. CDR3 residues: CAISTDILEPQHF. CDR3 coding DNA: TGTGCCATCAGTACGGACATCCTGGAGCCCCAGCATTTT.

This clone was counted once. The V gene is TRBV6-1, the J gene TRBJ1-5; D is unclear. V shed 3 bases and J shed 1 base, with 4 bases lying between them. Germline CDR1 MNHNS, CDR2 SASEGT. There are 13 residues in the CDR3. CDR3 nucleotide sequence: TGTGCCAGCAGTGATGTAAGCAATCAGCCCCAGCATTTT. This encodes CASSDVSNQPQHF.

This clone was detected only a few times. CDR3 protein: CASSSDLITDTQYF. CDR3 nucleotides: TGTGCCAGCAGTTCGGACCTAATCACAGATACGCAGTATTTT. This chain joins TRBV28 and TRBJ2-3; the D is unclear. The germline V gene has CDR1 MDHEN and CDR2 SYDVKM. The CDR3 sequence is 14 residues long. Trimming removed 4 bases from V and 2 bases from J, with 10 bases in between.

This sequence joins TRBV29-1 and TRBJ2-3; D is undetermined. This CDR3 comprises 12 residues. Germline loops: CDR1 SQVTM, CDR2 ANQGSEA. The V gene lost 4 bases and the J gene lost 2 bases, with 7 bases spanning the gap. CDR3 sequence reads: CSVGEATDTQYF. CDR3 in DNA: TGCAGCGTTGGGGAAGCCACAGATACGCAGTATTTT.

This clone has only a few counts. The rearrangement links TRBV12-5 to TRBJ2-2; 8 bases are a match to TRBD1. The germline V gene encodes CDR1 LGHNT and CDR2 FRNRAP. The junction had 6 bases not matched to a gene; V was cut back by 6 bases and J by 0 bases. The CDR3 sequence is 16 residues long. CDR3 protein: CASGPGQASNTGELFF. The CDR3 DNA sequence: TGTGCTAGTGGCCCGGGACAGGCCTCGAACACCGGGGAGCTGTTTTTT.

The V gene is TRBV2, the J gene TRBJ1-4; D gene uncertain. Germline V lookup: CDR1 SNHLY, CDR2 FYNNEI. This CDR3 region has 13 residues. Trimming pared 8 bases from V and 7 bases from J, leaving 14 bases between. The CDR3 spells CASRGSAGEKLFF. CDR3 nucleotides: TGTGCCAGCCGGGGAAGCGCAGGTGAAAAACTGTTTTTT.

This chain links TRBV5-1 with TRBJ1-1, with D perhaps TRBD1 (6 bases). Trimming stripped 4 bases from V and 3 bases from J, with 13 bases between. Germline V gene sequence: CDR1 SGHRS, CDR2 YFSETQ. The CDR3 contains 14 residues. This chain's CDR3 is CASSPRKGDTEAFF. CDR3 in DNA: TGCGCCAGCAGCCCCAGGAAGGGGGACACTGAAGCTTTCTTT.

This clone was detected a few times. This CDR3 is CASGDRRNGYTF. The CDR3 bases are TGCGCCAGCGGGGACAGGCGAAATGGCTACACCTTC. This chain uses TRBV10-1 with TRBJ1-2; 8 positions agree with TRBD1. CDR3 size: 12 residues. Germline V gene data show CDR1 as WNHNN and CDR2 as SYGVQD (reference sequence). V dropped 8 bases and J dropped 6; count of bases not matched to a gene: 5.

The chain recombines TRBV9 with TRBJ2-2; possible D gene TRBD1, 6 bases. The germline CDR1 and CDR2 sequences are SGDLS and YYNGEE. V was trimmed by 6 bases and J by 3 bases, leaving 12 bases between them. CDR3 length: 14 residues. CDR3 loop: CASNIYRDTGELFF. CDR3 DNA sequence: TGTGCCAGCAACATATACAGGGACACCGGGGAGCTGTTTTTT.

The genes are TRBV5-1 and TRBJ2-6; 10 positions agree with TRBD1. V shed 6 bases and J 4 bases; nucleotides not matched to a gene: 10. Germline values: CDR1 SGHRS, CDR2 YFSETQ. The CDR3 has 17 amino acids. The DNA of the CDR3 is TGCGCCAGCACCCCCAGACAGGGGGCGCCCGGGGCCAACGTCCTGACTTTC. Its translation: CASTPRQGAPGANVLTF.

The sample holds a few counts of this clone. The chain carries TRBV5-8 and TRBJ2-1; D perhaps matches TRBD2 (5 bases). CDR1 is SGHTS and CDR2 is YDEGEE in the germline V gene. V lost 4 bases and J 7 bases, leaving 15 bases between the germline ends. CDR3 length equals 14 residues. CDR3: CASSPLSGWNEQFF. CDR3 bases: TGTGCCAGCAGCCCTCTGAGCGGCTGGAATGAGCAGTTCTTC. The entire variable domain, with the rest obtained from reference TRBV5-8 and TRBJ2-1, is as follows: EAGVTQSPTHLIKTRGQQATLRCSPISGHTSVYWYQQALGLGLQFLLWYDEGEERNRGNFPPRFSGRQFPNYSSELNVNALELEDSALYLCASSPLSGWNEQFFGPGTRLTVL.

The CDR3 loop reads CASRPGTSGSVPYEQYF. DNA for the CDR3: TGTGCCAGCAGACCTGGGACTAGCGGGAGCGTCCCATACGAGCAGTACTTC. The rearrangement joins TRBV27 to TRBJ2-7, with 14 bases identical to TRBD2. Germline V gives CDR1 MNHEY, CDR2 SMNVEV (reference sequence). The CDR3 consists of 17 residues. The junction had 11 bases not matched to a gene; V was cut back by 6 bases and J by 4 bases.

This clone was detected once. CDR3 loop: CASSAARETQYF. CDR3 sequence (DNA): TGTGCCTCCTCGGCGGCCCGTGAGACCCAGTACTTC. The V call is TRBV2, the J call TRBJ2-5, with D uncertain. The CDR3 has 12 amino acids. Trimming cost V 11 bases and J 5 bases, with 15 bases left between them. From germline, CDR1 is SNHLY and CDR2 FYNNEI.

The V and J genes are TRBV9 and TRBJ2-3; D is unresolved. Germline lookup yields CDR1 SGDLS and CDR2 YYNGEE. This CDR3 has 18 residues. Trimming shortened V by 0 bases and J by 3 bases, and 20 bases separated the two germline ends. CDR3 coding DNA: TGTGCCAGCAGCGTAGCAAGGACCGCATGGAGCATGACAGATACGCAGTATTTT. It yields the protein CASSVARTAWSMTDTQYF.

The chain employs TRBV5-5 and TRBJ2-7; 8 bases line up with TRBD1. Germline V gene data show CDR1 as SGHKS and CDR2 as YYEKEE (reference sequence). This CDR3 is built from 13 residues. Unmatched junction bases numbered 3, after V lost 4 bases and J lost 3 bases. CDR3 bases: TGTGCCAGCAGCACGACAGGGGTCTACGAGCAGTACTTC. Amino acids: CASSTTGVYEQYF.

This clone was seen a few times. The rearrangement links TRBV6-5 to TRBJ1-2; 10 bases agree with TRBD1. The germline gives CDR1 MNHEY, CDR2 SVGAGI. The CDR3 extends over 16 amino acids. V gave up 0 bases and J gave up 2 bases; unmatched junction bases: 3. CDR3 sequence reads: CASSYSRTGGNYGYTF. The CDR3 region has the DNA TGTGCCAGCAGTTACTCGAGGACAGGGGGAAACTATGGCTACACCTTC.

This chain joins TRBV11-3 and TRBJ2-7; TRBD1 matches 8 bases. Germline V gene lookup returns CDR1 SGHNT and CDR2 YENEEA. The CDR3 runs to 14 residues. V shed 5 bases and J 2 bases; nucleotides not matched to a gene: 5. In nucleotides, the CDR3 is TGTGCCAGCAGCATAGGGACAGGACCCTACGAGCAGTACTTC. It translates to CASSIGTGPYEQYF. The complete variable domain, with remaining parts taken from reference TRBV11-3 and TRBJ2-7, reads EAGVVQSPRYKIIEKKQPVAFWCNPISGHNTLYWYLQNLGQGPELLIRYENEEAVDDSQLPKDRFSAERLKGVDSTLKIQPAELGDSAVYLCASSIGTGPYEQYFGPGTRLTVT.

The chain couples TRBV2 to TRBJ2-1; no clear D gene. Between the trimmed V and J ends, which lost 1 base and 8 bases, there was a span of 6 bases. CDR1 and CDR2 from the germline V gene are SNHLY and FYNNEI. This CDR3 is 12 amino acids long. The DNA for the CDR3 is TGTGCCAGCAGTGAAGGGGTCGATGAGCAGTTCTTC. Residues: CASSEGVDEQFF. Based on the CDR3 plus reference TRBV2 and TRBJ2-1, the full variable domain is EPEVTQTPSHQVTQMGQEVILRCVPISNHLYFYWYRQILGQKVEFLVSFYNNEISEKSEIFDDQFSVERPDGSNFTLKIRSTKLEDSAMYFCASSEGVDEQFFGPGTRLTVL.

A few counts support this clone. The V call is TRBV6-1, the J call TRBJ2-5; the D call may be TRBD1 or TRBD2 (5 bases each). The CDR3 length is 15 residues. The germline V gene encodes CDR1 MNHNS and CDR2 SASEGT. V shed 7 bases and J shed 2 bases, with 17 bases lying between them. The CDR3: CASTRGRGDQETQYF. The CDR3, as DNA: TGTGCCAGCACGAGGGGAAGAGGGGATCAAGAGACCCAGTACTTC.

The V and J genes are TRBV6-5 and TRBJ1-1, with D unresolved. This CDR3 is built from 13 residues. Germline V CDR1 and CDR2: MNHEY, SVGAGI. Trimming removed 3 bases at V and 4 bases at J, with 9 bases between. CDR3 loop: CASSYAGSTEAFF. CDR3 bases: TGTGCCAGCAGTTATGCCGGGAGCACTGAAGCTTTCTTT.

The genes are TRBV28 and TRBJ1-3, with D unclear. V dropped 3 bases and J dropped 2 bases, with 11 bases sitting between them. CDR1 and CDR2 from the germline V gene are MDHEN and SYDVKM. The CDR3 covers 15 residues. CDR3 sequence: CASSFLGNPGNTIYF. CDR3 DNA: TGTGCCAGCAGTTTTTTGGGCAATCCTGGAAACACCATATATTTT.